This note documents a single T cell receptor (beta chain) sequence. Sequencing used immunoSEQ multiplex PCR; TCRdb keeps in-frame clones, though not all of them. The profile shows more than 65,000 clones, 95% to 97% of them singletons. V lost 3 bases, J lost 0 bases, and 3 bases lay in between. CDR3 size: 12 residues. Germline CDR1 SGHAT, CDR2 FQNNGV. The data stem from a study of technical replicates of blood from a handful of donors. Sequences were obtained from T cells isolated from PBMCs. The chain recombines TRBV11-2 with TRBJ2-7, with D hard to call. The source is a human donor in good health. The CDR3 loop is CASSFLSYEQYF. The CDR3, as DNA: TGTGCCAGCAGCTTTCTCTCCTACGAGCAGTACTTC.